The rows below give T cell receptor beta chains drawn from one sample of a study of cytomegalovirus exposure and HLA in healthy donors. Profiling relied on immunoSEQ multiplex PCR, and the TCRdb table lists in-frame clones only, not all of them. Of about 160,000 clones listed, under 90% were seen once; the top ten hold roughly 4.2%. Sequencing was done on a sample of PBMCs. The receptors originated from a man between 18 and 29 years old in good health and CMV-seropositive. CDR3s include the opening cysteine and the closing phenylalanine or tryptophan. A D gene is named only where the DNA matches it firmly. The size entry is marked missing in some rows and otherwise reads once, few, many or a size class.

V gene	clone size	D gene	J gene	CDR3 DNA	CDR3 protein
TRBV5-1	-	TRBD2	TRBJ2-2	TGCGCCAGCAGCTTGGGGCGGACTAGCGGGTATAACACCGGGGAGCTGTTTTTT	CASSLGRTSGYNTGELFF
TRBV30	-	-	TRBJ2-1	TGTGCCTGGAGCCACCGCCCCCCTAGCGCTTCCTCCTACAATGAGCAGTTCTTC	CAWSHRPPSASSYNEQFF
TRBV11-3	-	TRBD2	TRBJ2-5	TGTGCCAGCAGCTTCCCCGGGACTAGGAGAGAGACCCAGTACTTC	CASSFPGTRRETQYF
TRBV15	-	TRBD1	TRBJ2-7	TGTGCCACCAGCAGAGAGGGGACAGGGTCCTTCTACGAGCAGTACTTC	CATSREGTGSFYEQYF
TRBV7-9	-	-	TRBJ2-1	TGTGCCAGCAGCTTAGGTCGGGGTTTCCTAGCAGCCTACAATGAGCAGTTCTTC	CASSLGRGFLAAYNEQFF
TRBV27	-	-	TRBJ2-2	TGTGCCAGCAGTCAAATTCCAGGGGCGGCCGGGGAGCTGTTTTTT	CASSQIPGAAGELFF
TRBV19	-	TRBD1	TRBJ1-5	TGTGCCAGTAACAAAGGGACAGCTAGCAATCAGCCCCAGCATTTT	CASNKGTASNQPQHF
TRBV7-2	-	TRBD2	TRBJ2-7	TGTGCCAGCAGCCAACCGGGACTAGCGGCCTACGAGCAGTACTTC	CASSQPGLAAYEQYF
TRBV19	-	-	TRBJ2-7	TGTGCCAGTAGTATAGGTGGACAGAAGCGTACCTACGAGCAGTACTTC	CASSIGGQKRTYEQYF
TRBV5-1	-	TRBD2	TRBJ2-2	TGCGCCAGCAGCTTGACTTCTAGCGGGAGTGGGACCGGGGAGCTGTTTTTT	CASSLTSSGSGTGELFF
TRBV4-1	-	TRBD2	TRBJ2-7	TGCGCCAGCAGCCCGGGGGGGATCTACTCCTACGAGCAGTACTTC	CASSPGGIYSYEQYF
TRBV28	-	-	TRBJ1-1	TGTGCCAGCGGATCCGGGGAATGGAGCACTGAAGCTTTCTTT	CASGSGEWSTEAFF
TRBV30	once	-	TRBJ1-3	TGTGCCTGGAGTCTCCGGGGAACCTCTGGAAACACCATATATTTT	CAWSLRGTSGNTIYF
TRBV5-1	-	-	TRBJ2-1	TGCGCCAGCAGCTCCCGGAGGGTCCCCTACAATGAGCAGTTCTTC	CASSSRRVPYNEQFF
TRBV28	-	-	TRBJ1-5	TGTGCCAGCAGTTTATCTCTCCTACTACAGGTGAATCAGCCCCAGCATTTT	CASSLSLLLQVNQPQHF
TRBV28	once	-	TRBJ2-6	TGTGCCAGCAAGAGGTCGGCCCAGACTGGGGCCAACGTCCTGACTTTC	CASKRSAQTGANVLTF
TRBV18	-	TRBD2	TRBJ2-5	TGTGCCAGCTCCGGGACTAACCAAGAGACCCAGTACTTC	CASSGTNQETQYF
TRBV19	-	-	TRBJ2-7	TGTGCCAGTAGTGCCTCAGGTTACGGCGAGCAGTACTTC	CASSASGYGEQYF
TRBV28	many	TRBD1	TRBJ1-2	TGTGCCAGCAGTTTCATGCACCCTGGACAGGGCGACACCTTC	CASSFMHPGQGDTF
TRBV2	-	TRBD2	TRBJ2-3	TGTGCCAGCAGTCGGACTAGCGGGACCGCAGATACGCAGTATTTT	CASSRTSGTADTQYF
TRBV2	-	TRBD2	TRBJ2-7	TGTGCCAGCAGTGAAGTAGCGGGCCCCTACGAGCAGTACTTC	CASSEVAGPYEQYF
TRBV7-9	few	TRBD2	TRBJ2-1	TGTGCCAGCAGCTCCCAAAGCGGGATAGCGGGAGGCGGTGAGCAGTTCTTC	CASSSQSGIAGGGEQFF
TRBV7-9	-	-	TRBJ1-5	TGTGCCAGCAGCTTCCAGGGGAATCAGCCCCAGCATTTT	CASSFQGNQPQHF
TRBV14	-	-	TRBJ1-1	TGTGCCAGCAGCCAAGAGCAACGGAGGACTGAAGCTTTCTTT	CASSQEQRRTEAFF
TRBV10-3	-	-	TRBJ1-3	TGTGCCATCAGTGGGACTGCTGGAAACACCATATATTTT	CAISGTAGNTIYF
TRBV11-3	-	TRBD2	TRBJ2-1	TGTGCCAGCAGCCCGGGACTAGCGGGACACAATGAGCAGTTCTTC	CASSPGLAGHNEQFF
TRBV6-6	-	TRBD1	TRBJ1-4	TGTGCCAGCAACAGGGGAGCTAATGAAAAACTGTTTTTT	CASNRGANEKLFF